The rows below give T cell receptor beta chains drawn from one sample of a study of cytomegalovirus exposure and HLA in healthy donors. Using immunoSEQ multiplex PCR, the repertoire was profiled, and TCRdb retains in-frame clones only, with some absent. This sample yields about 120,000 clones, of which over 75% are seen a single time; 2.1% belongs to the top ten. Sequences were obtained from PBMCs. All receptors derive from a woman aged 25 to 39 in good health and CMV-seronegative. The CDR3 runs from the conserved cysteine through the conserved F or W. The order of the fields is clone size, J gene, D gene, V gene, CDR3 protein, CDR3 DNA. The D gene is left open where the match is weak. Clone sizes are given selectively: once, few, many, or a class where the clone is expanded.

>.|TRBJ2-1|.|TRBV7-3
CASSFVGTHTYNEQFF
TGTGCCAGCAGCTTTGTAGGGACTCATACCTACAATGAGCAGTTCTTC
>.|TRBJ2-6|TRBD1|TRBV9
CASTWTGVTGANVLTF
TGTGCCAGCACTTGGACAGGGGTGACTGGGGCCAACGTCCTGACTTTC
>.|TRBJ1-3|TRBD1|TRBV2
CASSDDRGFTGNTIYF
TGTGCCAGCAGTGACGACAGGGGCTTCACTGGAAACACCATATATTTT
>.|TRBJ1-2|.|TRBV5-1
CASSLGTGGRGYTF
TGCGCCAGCAGCTTGGGTACGGGGGGCCGGGGCTACACCTTC
>.|TRBJ1-4|.|TRBV7-9
CASSSLDGRSYEKLFF
TGTGCCAGCAGCTCCTTGGACGGGAGAAGTTATGAAAAACTGTTTTTT
>.|TRBJ1-1|.|TRBV15
CATSRAAYEGTEAFF
TGTGCCACCAGCAGAGCGGCGTATGAGGGCACTGAAGCTTTCTTT
>.|TRBJ2-7|TRBD1|TRBV10-3
CAMEQGPSYEQYF
TGTGCCATGGAACAGGGGCCCTCCTACGAGCAGTACTTC
>.|TRBJ1-1|.|TRBV7-8
CASSLTQSEAFF
TGTGCCAGCAGCTTAACCCAGTCTGAAGCTTTCTTT
>.|TRBJ2-2|TRBD1|TRBV7-3
CASSPGTGNTGELFF
TGTGCCAGCAGTCCCGGGACAGGGAACACCGGGGAGCTGTTTTTT
>.|TRBJ1-5|.|TRBV21-1
CASSKERGRRGNQPQHF
TGTGCCAGCAGCAAAGAAAGGGGGCGCAGGGGCAATCAGCCCCAGCATTTT
>.|TRBJ2-7|.|TRBV27
CASSFRPQVSSYEQYF
TGTGCCAGCAGTTTCCGCCCCCAGGTATCCTCCTACGAGCAGTACTTC
>few|TRBJ1-1|TRBD1|TRBV5-8
CASSIQGTEAFF
TGTGCCAGCAGCATACAGGGGACTGAAGCTTTCTTT
>.|TRBJ2-7|.|TRBV4-3
CASSQDPTPSYEQYF
TGCGCCAGCAGCCAAGATCCGACACCGTCCTACGAGCAGTACTTC
>.|TRBJ2-1|.|TRBV19
CASSISAAASYNEQFF
TGTGCCAGTAGTATTTCAGCGGCGGCCTCCTACAATGAGCAGTTCTTC
>.|TRBJ2-7|.|TRBV27
CASSSRSGYEQYF
TGTGCCAGCAGTTCAAGGAGCGGCTACGAGCAGTACTTC